What follows describes a single T cell receptor beta chain. Original data processing: Reference gene primer amplification in the assay estimated nucleated cell counts. Here immunoSEQ multiplex PCR was the method, and the copy in TCRdb shows in-frame clones only, minus some. V and J calls and clone size are given by that table; D and trimming were obtained from the DNA. The sample includes over 200,000 clones, 65% to 90% of them seen just once. This record comes from a study of blood T cell repertoires in COVID-19. Study-level background: Nucleic acid was either cDNA or gDNA, and it came from T cells, B-cell-depleted T cells, or PBMCs.

This CDR3 is 15 amino acids long. Germline V CDR1 and CDR2: SGHRS, YFSETQ. V was cut by 0 bases and J by 0 bases, with 7 bases left in between. The origin of this receptor is a man at least 80 years old with acute or convalescent COVID-19. V gene TRBV5-1 combines with J gene TRBJ1-3; a possible D gene is TRBD1 (5 bases). The sample consisted of peripheral blood. The CDR3 coding sequence is TGCGCCAGCAGCTTGGGGGACTACTCTGGAAACACCATATATTTT. This encodes CASSLGDYSGNTIYF.